The present TCR beta chain was sequenced within a study of T cell responses to AZD1222 COVID-19 vaccine. General study findings and limits: Spike regions recognized by vaccine-associated CD4 TCRs spanned the protein, led by 160-218 and 743-854.

V dropped 3 bases and J dropped 8; count of bases not matched to a gene: 4. The CDR3 length is 13 residues. Germline CDR1 LNHNV, CDR2 YYDKDF (reference sequence). Generated by immunoSEQ multiplex PCR, the TCRdb table keeps only in-frame clones and is missing some. The sample holds about 180,000 clones; around 89% are singletons and the top ten take approximately 4.2%. Notes on this clone: Its antigen is not known.

The chain is built from TRBV15 and TRBJ1-2; 9 nucleotides align to TRBD1. The source is an adult who received the MenACWY meningococcal vaccine as a control. The sample consisted of peripheral blood, taken 28 days after the second dose of the MenACWY control vaccine. For the CDR3, the DNA is TGTGCCACCAGCAGGGGACAGGGATGGGGCTACACCTTC. It codes for CATSRGQGWGYTF.